This entry lists 15 T cell receptor beta chains sequenced from one sample in a study of shared clonotypes between healthy human individuals. The method was immunoSEQ multiplex PCR; TCRdb's version includes in-frame clones alone and lacks a portion of them. Among around 370,000 clones, about 96% were seen once, and the ten largest hold about 0.34%. The sequenced sample was memory CD8+ T cells sorted from blood. Subset reported: CD45RO+ cells pooled with CCR7-negative TemRA cells. The receptors come from a man younger than 40 in good health.

In its sample, this clone was seen once. In DNA form, the CDR3 reads TGTGCCAGCTCACCCGTCCCGTTAGAGGCCAAAAACATTCAGTACTTC. This sequence encodes CASSPVPLEAKNIQYF. The rearrangement links TRBV18 to TRBJ2-4; D ambiguous. The germline V and J ends were trimmed by 3 bases and 1 base, with 13 bases remaining between them. The CDR3 runs 16 residues. Per germline, CDR1 KGHSH and CDR2 LQKENI.

J is TRBJ2-1 and V is TRBV11-3, with 8 bases lining up with TRBD1. This CDR3 comprises 14 residues. In germline, CDR1 is SGHNT, CDR2 YENEEA. V shed 0 bases and J 8 bases; nucleotides not matched to a gene: 3. The CDR3 protein is CASSLDRGRDEQFF. The CDR3 coding sequence is TGTGCCAGCAGCTTAGACAGGGGGCGGGATGAGCAGTTCTTC.

V usage is TRBV2 and J usage is TRBJ2-1, with 12 bases matching TRBD2. This CDR3 contains 15 residues. J lost 5 bases, V lost 8 bases, and 7 bases had no gene match. CDR1 SNHLY and CDR2 FYNNEI come from the germline V gene. CDR3 nucleotide sequence: TGTGCCAGCCAAGGTGGACTAGCGGGACACAATGAGCAGTTCTTC. This gives the protein CASQGGLAGHNEQFF.

This rearrangement joins TRBV21-1 to TRBJ1-1; the D call in the table, TRBD1, was not verified against the DNA. TRBV21-1 is described as a pseudogene. This CDR3 has 10 amino acids. The CDR3 here is CASQNTEAFF. The CDR3 DNA reads as TGTGCCAGCCAAAACACTGAAGCTTTCTTT.

V and J are TRBV5-1 and TRBJ2-7, with 12 bases matching TRBD2. The junction had 0 bases not matched to a gene; V was cut back by 5 bases and J by 6 bases. CDR3 size: 12 residues. Germline V CDR1 and CDR2: SGHRS, YFSETQ. This chain's CDR3 is CASRTSGSEQYF. In nucleotides, the CDR3 is TGCGCCAGCAGGACTAGCGGGAGCGAGCAGTACTTC.

The V call is TRBV5-4, the J call TRBJ2-3, with D possibly matching TRBD2 (5 bases). Trimming removed 4 bases at V and 5 bases at J, with 11 bases between. CDR1 and CDR2 (germline): SGHNT, YYREEE (reference sequence). This CDR3 contains 13 residues. The CDR3 is CASSAKRGDTQYF. Written as DNA, the CDR3 is TGTGCCAGCAGCGCAAAACGGGGAGATACGCAGTATTTT.

J is TRBJ2-5 and V is TRBV5-1, with D tentatively TRBD2 (5 bases). V was clipped by 5 bases and J by 2 bases, with 7 bases between them. Looked up from germline, CDR1 is SGHRS and CDR2 is YFSETQ. This CDR3 is built from 12 residues. This chain's CDR3 is CASRRAQETQYF. DNA of the CDR3: TGCGCCAGCAGGAGGGCTCAAGAGACCCAGTACTTC.

In the case of this clone: Other DNA sequences in this specimen translate into the identical CDR3. The rearrangement uses TRBV18 and TRBJ2-7, with D unclear. The CDR3 extends over 13 amino acids. CDR1 and CDR2 (germline): KGHSH, LQKENI. Deletions cut 1 base from V and 0 bases from J, with 4 bases between. In DNA, the CDR3 is TGTGCCAGCTCACCACTTAGCTCCTACGAGCAGTACTTC. Translated, it gives CASSPLSSYEQYF.

Concerning this clone: Sequence at one end of the junction differs from germline and may be a read error. The V call is TRBV7-7, the J call TRBJ2-7; 7 bases match TRBD2. Germline assignment: CDR1 SSHAT and CDR2 FNYEAQ (reference sequence). CDR3 length equals 13 residues. The CDR3 loop reads CASSRGLLYEQYF. The CDR3, as DNA: TGTGCTAGCAGCCGGGGACTACTCTACGAGCAGTACTTC. Combining the CDR3 with reference TRBV7-7 and TRBJ2-7 gives the whole variable domain GAGVSQSPRYKVTKRGQDVTLRCDPISSHATLYWYQQALGQGPEFLTYFNYEAQPDKSGLPSDRFSAERPEGSISTLTIQRTEQRDSAMYRCASSRGLLYEQYFGPGTRLTVT.

The chain recombines TRBV28 with TRBJ1-2, with a possible D match to TRBD1 (6 bases). Germline V gene lookup returns CDR1 MDHEN and CDR2 SYDVKM. V lost 1 base and J 5 bases, leaving 26 bases between the germline ends. This CDR3 spans 19 amino acids. The CDR3: CASSLFSGYASGAGYGYTF. CDR3 DNA sequence: TGTGCCAGCAGTTTATTCTCCGGCTACGCGTCAGGGGCCGGTTATGGCTACACCTTC.

The V gene is TRBV5-1, the J gene TRBJ1-1; 8 nucleotides match TRBD1. V was pared by 4 bases and J by 1 base, with 0 bases of the junction left unmatched. This CDR3 has 13 amino acids. From germline, CDR1 is SGHRS and CDR2 YFSETQ. Here the CDR3 reads CASSQGANTEAFF. In nucleotides, the CDR3 is TGCGCCAGCAGCCAGGGGGCGAACACTGAAGCTTTCTTT.

In the case of this clone: Other DNA sequences in the same sample also yield this CDR3. V is TRBV27 and J is TRBJ2-7, with a tentative D call TRBD2 (5 bases). The CDR3 is 13 residues long. CDR1 and CDR2 (germline): MNHEY, SMNVEV (reference sequence). Trimming pared 5 bases from V and 0 bases from J, leaving 8 bases between. CDR3 sequence: CASSADYSYEQYF. CDR3 sequence (DNA): TGTGCCAGCAGTGCCGACTACTCCTACGAGCAGTACTTC.

V gene TRBV5-6 combines with J gene TRBJ1-1, with 8 bases matching TRBD1. CDR1 is SGHDT and CDR2 is YYEEEE in the germline V gene. Trimming took 0 bases from V and 3 from J; bases not matched to a gene: 1. The CDR3 consists of 14 residues. CDR3 in amino acids: CASSLVQGDTEAFF. The CDR3 DNA reads TGTGCCAGCAGCTTGGTACAGGGGGACACTGAAGCTTTCTTT.

The chain employs TRBV28 and TRBJ2-3; 9 bases line up with TRBD2. V shed 5 bases and J 3 bases; nucleotides not matched to a gene: 6. Germline CDR1 is MDHEN and CDR2 is SYDVKM. This CDR3 is 15 amino acids long. The CDR3 loop reads CASSGQSGRTDTQYF. The CDR3 DNA sequence: TGTGCCAGCAGTGGCCAGAGCGGGAGGACAGATACGCAGTATTTT. The variable domain in full, completed from reference TRBV28 and TRBJ2-3, reads DVKVTQSSRYLVKRTGEKVFLECVQDMDHENMFWYRQDPGLGLRLIYFSYDVKMKEKGDIPEGYSVSREKKERFSLILESASTNQTSMYLCASSGQSGRTDTQYFGPGTRLTVL.

The chain combines TRBV30 with TRBJ1-1; D unresolved. The germline V gene has CDR1 GTSNPN and CDR2 SVGIG (reference sequence). This CDR3 region has 14 residues. Trimming removed 0 bases from V and 0 bases from J, with 8 bases in between. In nucleotides, the CDR3 is TGTGCCTGGAGTGTAAGTCTAATGAACACTGAAGCTTTCTTT. It encodes CAWSVSLMNTEAFF.